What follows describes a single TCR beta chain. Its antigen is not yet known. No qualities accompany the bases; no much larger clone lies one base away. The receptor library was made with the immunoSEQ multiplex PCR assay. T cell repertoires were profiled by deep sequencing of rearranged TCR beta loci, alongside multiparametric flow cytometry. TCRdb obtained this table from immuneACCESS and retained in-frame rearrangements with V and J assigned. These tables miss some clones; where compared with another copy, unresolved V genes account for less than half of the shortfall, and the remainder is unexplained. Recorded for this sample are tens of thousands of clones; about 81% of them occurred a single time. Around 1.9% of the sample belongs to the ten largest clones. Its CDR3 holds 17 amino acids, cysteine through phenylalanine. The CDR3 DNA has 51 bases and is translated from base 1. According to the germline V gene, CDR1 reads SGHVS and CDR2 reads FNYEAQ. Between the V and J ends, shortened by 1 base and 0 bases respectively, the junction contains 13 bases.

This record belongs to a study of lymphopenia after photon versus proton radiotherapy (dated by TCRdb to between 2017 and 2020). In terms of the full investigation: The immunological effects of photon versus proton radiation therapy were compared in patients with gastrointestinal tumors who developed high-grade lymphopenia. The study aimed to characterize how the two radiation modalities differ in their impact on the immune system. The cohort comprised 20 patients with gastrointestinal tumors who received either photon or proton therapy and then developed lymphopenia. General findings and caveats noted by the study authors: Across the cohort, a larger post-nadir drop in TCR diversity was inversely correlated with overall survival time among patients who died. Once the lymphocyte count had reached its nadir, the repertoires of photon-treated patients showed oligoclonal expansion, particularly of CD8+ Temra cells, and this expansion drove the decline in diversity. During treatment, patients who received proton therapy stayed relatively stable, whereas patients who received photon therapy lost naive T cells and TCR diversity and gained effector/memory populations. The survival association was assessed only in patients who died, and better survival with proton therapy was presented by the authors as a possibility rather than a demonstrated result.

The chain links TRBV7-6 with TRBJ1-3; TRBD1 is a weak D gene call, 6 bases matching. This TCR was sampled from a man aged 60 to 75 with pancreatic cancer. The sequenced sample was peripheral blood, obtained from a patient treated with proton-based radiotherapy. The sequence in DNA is TGTGCCAGCAGCTTAGTTGAGGGGGGTCCCTCTGGAAACACCATATATTTT. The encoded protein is CASSLVEGGPSGNTIYF.